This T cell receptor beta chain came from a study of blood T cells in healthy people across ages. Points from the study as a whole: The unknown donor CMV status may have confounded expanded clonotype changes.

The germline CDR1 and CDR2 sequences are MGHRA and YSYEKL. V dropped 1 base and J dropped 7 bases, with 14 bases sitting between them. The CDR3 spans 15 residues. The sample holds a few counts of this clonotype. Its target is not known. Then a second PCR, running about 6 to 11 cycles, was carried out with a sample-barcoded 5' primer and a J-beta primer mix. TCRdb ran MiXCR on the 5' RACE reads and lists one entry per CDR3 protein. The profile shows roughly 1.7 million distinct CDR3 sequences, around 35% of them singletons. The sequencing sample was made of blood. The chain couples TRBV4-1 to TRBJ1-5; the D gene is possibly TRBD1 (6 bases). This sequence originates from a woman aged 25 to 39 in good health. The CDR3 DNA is TGCGCCAGCAGCCAAGTTGTGGGGGGCTTACAGCCCCAGCATTTT. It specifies CASSQVVGGLQPQHF.